These 17 T cell receptor beta chains were all obtained from the same sample, sequenced in a study of regulatory T cells. The antigens for these receptors are not known. The primer mix had 52 TRBV and 13 TRBJ primers. Assay: immunoSEQ multiplex PCR; the TCRdb copy retains only in-frame clones and omits some. The sample contains approximately 40,000 clones, around nine tenths of which appear only once. Study results and limitations: Hydrophobic residues at CDR3 positions 6 and 7 were enriched in conventional CD4+ T cells of CD3G-deficient patients.

Sequencing used conventional CD4+ T cells sorted from blood. These receptors were obtained from a person aged 18-35 years with CD3G deficiency.

The chain uses TRBV6-6 and TRBJ2-3, with TRBD2 matching over 9 bases. Looked up from germline, CDR1 is MNHNY and CDR2 is SVGAGI (reference sequence). This CDR3 is built from 16 residues. With 6 bases clipped from V and 1 base from J, the junction kept 8 bases outside the gene matches. The CDR3 here is CASRSLLAGGTDTQYF. As DNA, the CDR3 is TGTGCCAGCAGATCCCTCTTAGCGGGGGGCACAGATACGCAGTATTTT.

This rearrangement joins TRBV6-6 to TRBJ2-6; the match to TRBD1 covers 9 bases. Trimming removed 5 bases from V and 12 bases from J; junction bases left unmatched: 5. Per germline, CDR1 MNHNY and CDR2 SVGAGI (reference sequence). This CDR3 region has 13 residues. CDR3 sequence (DNA): TGTGCCAGCAGTGGACAGGGGCTTAGCGTCCTGACTTTC. This translates into CASSGQGLSVLTF.

Regarding this clone: The sample contains more than one DNA sequence encoding this CDR3. Written as DNA, the CDR3 is TGTGCCAGCAGCTTACGGGATTGGGTGGGGGGGGGCGAGCAGTACTTC. It specifies CASSLRDWVGGGEQYF. The rearrangement joins TRBV7-8 to TRBJ2-7; 7 positions agree with TRBD2. V lost 2 bases, J lost 6 bases, and 13 bases stayed unmatched. The CDR3 has 16 amino acids. Germline CDR1 reads SGHVS; CDR2 reads FQNEAQ. Based on the CDR3 plus reference TRBV7-8 and TRBJ2-7, the full variable domain is GAGVSQSPRYKVAKRGQDVALRCDPISGHVSLFWYQQALGQGPEFLTYFQNEAQLDKSGLPSDRFFAERPEGSVSTLKIQRTQQEDSAVYLCASSLRDWVGGGEQYFGPGTRLTVT.

This chain uses TRBV11-2 with TRBJ2-7, with 7 bases fitting TRBD1. J was trimmed by 3 bases and V by 3 bases; bases with no gene match: 2. The CDR3 runs to 13 residues. Germline CDR1 SGHAT, CDR2 FQNNGV. DNA for the CDR3: TGTGCCAGCAGCTTGGACAGGATCTACGAGCAGTACTTC. Protein product: CASSLDRIYEQYF.

The chain has TRBV28 and TRBJ2-2, with unresolved D. Germline V gives CDR1 MDHEN, CDR2 SYDVKM. CDR3 length equals 15 residues. Trimming took off 2 bases at V and 6 bases at J, with 13 bases between the two ends. This CDR3 is CASSLRRAGSGELFF. DNA of the CDR3: TGTGCCAGCAGTTTACGACGAGCCGGTTCCGGGGAGCTGTTTTTT.

This clone has just one count. The V gene is TRBV6-1, the J gene TRBJ1-5; tentatively, D is TRBD1 (6 bases). Germline CDR1 and CDR2: MNHNS and SASEGT. V was shortened by 2 bases and J by 7 bases, with 12 bases between the two germline ends. The CDR3 loop spans 14 amino acids. The CDR3 loop reads CASSEIGGRQPQHF. The CDR3 nucleotides read TGTGCCAGCAGTGAAATAGGGGGGCGGCAGCCCCAGCATTTT.

This chain joins TRBV28 and TRBJ1-5; D might be TRBD1 (6 bases). Trimming shortened V by 8 bases and J by 5 bases, and 13 bases separated the two germline ends. In germline, CDR1 is MDHEN, CDR2 SYDVKM. The CDR3 is made up of 13 amino acids. The CDR3 DNA reads as TGTGCCAGCGAGGGGGGGCCCTATCAGCCCCAGCATTTT. As protein: CASEGGPYQPQHF.

The V call is TRBV7-9, the J call TRBJ1-2; no clear D. Trimming removed 2 bases at V and 6 bases at J, with 10 bases between. The germline CDR1 and CDR2 sequences are SEHNR and FQNEAQ (reference sequence). CDR3 length equals 13 residues. For the CDR3, the DNA is TGTGCCAGCAGCTTATACGCAGACGATGGCTACACCTTC. Its translation is CASSLYADDGYTF. Looking up the rest from reference TRBV7-9 and TRBJ1-2 gives the full variable domain: DTGVSQNPRHKITKRGQNVTFRCDPISEHNRLYWYRQTLGQGPEFLTYFQNEAQLEKSRLLSDRFSAERPKGSFSTLEIQRTEQGDSAMYLCASSLYADDGYTFGSGTRLTVV.

V and J are TRBV6-1 and TRBJ1-5; possibly TRBD1 for D (5 bases). CDR1 and CDR2 (germline): MNHNS, SASEGT. Trimming removed 5 bases at V and 1 base at J, with 9 bases between. This CDR3 region has 14 residues. This chain's CDR3 is CASSRQLSNQPQHF. CDR3 nucleotide sequence: TGTGCCAGCAGTCGACAGCTCAGCAATCAGCCCCAGCATTTT.

The gene calls are TRBV6-1 and TRBJ2-7, with a weak D call TRBD1 (6 bases). The CDR3 consists of 13 residues. The V end was cut by 4 bases, the J end by 3 bases, with 10 bases between. Per the germline V gene, CDR1 is MNHNS and CDR2 is SASEGT. The CDR3: CASSGSQGYEQYF. Here the CDR3 DNA reads TGTGCCAGCAGTGGGTCACAGGGCTACGAGCAGTACTTC.

The chain has TRBV19 and TRBJ2-2, with D possibly being TRBD1 or TRBD2 (6 bases each). This CDR3 spans 16 amino acids. Germline CDR1 reads LNHDA; CDR2 reads SQIVND (reference sequence). Trimming removed 8 bases from V and 1 base from J, with 17 bases in between. The CDR3 DNA reads TGTGCCAGTCGCCGGGGGCGGGCCATGAACACCGGGGAGCTGTTTTTT. It specifies CASRRGRAMNTGELFF.

J is TRBJ2-2 and V is TRBV9; TRBD2 matches 10 bases. V was pared by 0 bases and J by 3 bases, with 2 bases of the junction left unmatched. CDR3 length: 16 residues. CDR1 is SGDLS and CDR2 is YYNGEE in the germline V gene. DNA for the CDR3: TGTGCCAGCAGCGTAGGGAGCGGGAGGGACACCGGGGAGCTGTTTTTT. Protein product: CASSVGSGRDTGELFF.

The genes are TRBV6-1 and TRBJ1-4, with D possibly matching TRBD1 (6 bases). Looked up from germline, CDR1 is MNHNS and CDR2 is SASEGT. V was trimmed by 0 bases and J by 8 bases, leaving 10 bases between them. There are 14 residues in the CDR3. The CDR3 is CASSEAYREEKLFF. The CDR3 nucleotides are TGTGCCAGCAGTGAAGCGTACAGGGAAGAAAAACTGTTTTTT.

Written as DNA, the CDR3 is TGTGCCAGCAGTTTATCAGGGTATAACTATGGCTACACCTTC. Translating gives CASSLSGYNYGYTF. The chain uses TRBV28 and TRBJ1-2; maybe TRBD1 (5 bases). V was clipped by 1 base and J by 1 base, with 7 bases between them. Per the germline V gene, CDR1 is MDHEN and CDR2 is SYDVKM. The CDR3 loop spans 14 amino acids.

The V and J genes are TRBV28 and TRBJ2-2; D gene uncertain. This CDR3 has 15 residues. The germline CDR1 and CDR2 sequences are MDHEN and SYDVKM. Trimming took off 3 bases at V and 1 base at J, with 9 bases between the two ends. CDR3 nucleotide sequence: TGTGCCAGCAGTTTGGGTGCCGGGAACACCGGGGAGCTGTTTTTT. Translating it yields CASSLGAGNTGELFF.

CDR3 coding DNA: TGTGCCAGCAGCTCCCGGGACAGGGGCCGCCAAGAGACCCAGTACTTC. Protein sequence: CASSSRDRGRQETQYF. The chain recombines TRBV11-2 with TRBJ2-5; 10 bases fit TRBD1. Germline trimming cut 4 bases from V and 1 base from J; bases unmatched to any gene: 6. CDR3 length: 16 amino acids. Germline CDR1 reads SGHAT; CDR2 reads FQNNGV.

This clone came up once. This sequence joins TRBV7-9 and TRBJ2-5; TRBD1 or TRBD2 may be the D gene (5 bases each). V shed 3 bases and J shed 5 bases, with 16 bases lying between them. Per the germline V gene, CDR1 is SEHNR and CDR2 is FQNEAQ (reference sequence). The CDR3 sequence is 15 residues long. CDR3: CASSFGADEGETQYF. The CDR3 nucleotides are TGTGCCAGCAGCTTCGGGGCCGACGAGGGGGAGACCCAGTACTTC.